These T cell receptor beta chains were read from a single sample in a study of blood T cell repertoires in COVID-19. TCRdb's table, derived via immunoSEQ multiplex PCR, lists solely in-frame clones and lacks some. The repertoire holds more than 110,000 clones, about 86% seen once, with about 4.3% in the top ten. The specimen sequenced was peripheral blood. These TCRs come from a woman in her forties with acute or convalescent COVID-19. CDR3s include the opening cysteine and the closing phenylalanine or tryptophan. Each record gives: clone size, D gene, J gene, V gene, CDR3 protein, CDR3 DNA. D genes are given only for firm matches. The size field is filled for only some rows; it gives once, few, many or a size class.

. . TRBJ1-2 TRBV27 CASSPLTRYGYTF TGTGCCAGCAGTCCCCTTACGCGTTATGGCTACACCTTC
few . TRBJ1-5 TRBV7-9 CASSMSHSNQPQHF TGTGCCAGCAGCATGTCCCATAGCAATCAGCCCCAGCATTTT
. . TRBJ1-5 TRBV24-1 CATSDGGGPQHF TGTGCCACCAGTGATGGGGGCGGGCCCCAGCATTTT
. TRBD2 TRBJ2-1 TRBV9 CASSDPGLAVTGSYNEQFF TGTGCCAGCAGCGATCCGGGACTAGCGGTAACCGGCTCCTACAATGAGCAGTTCTTC
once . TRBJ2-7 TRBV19 CASSSSSRTVTYEQYF TGTGCCAGTAGTAGCTCCTCACGGACAGTAACCTACGAGCAGTACTTC
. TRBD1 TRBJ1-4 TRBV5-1 CASSWGTGDEKLFF TGCGCCAGCAGCTGGGGGACAGGGGACGAAAAACTGTTTTTT
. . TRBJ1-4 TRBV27 CASSPAGVAEKLFF TGTGCCAGCAGTCCCGCAGGGGTGGCTGAAAAACTGTTTTTT
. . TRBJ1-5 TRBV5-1 CASSLDGQGSQPQHF TGCGCCAGCAGCTTGGACGGGCAGGGGAGTCAGCCCCAGCATTTT
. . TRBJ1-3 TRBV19 CASRSTGTTPGNTIYF TGTGCCAGTAGGAGTACAGGGACTACTCCTGGAAACACCATATATTTT
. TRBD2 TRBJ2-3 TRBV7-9 CASSLAFSSGRGTDTQYF TGTGCCAGCAGCTTAGCGTTTTCGAGCGGGAGGGGCACAGATACGCAGTATTTT
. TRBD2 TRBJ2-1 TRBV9 CASGGTSGYNEQFF TGTGCCAGCGGCGGGACTAGCGGTTACAATGAGCAGTTCTTC
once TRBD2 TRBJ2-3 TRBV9 CASSGRTSGGTDTQYF TGTGCCAGCAGCGGTCGGACTAGCGGGGGAACAGATACGCAGTATTTT
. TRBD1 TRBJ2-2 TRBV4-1 CASSQEDRGGSGELFF TGCGCCAGCAGCCAAGAGGACAGGGGTGGGAGCGGGGAGCTGTTTTTT
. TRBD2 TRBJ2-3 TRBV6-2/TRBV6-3 CASSYRGGATDTQYF TGTGCCAGCAGTTACCGGGGGGGGGCCACAGATACGCAGTATTTT
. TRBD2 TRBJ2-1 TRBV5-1 CASSSLLAGETYNEQFF TGCGCCAGCAGCTCCTTACTAGCGGGAGAAACCTACAATGAGCAGTTCTTC
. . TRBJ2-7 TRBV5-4 CASSGSWENEQYF TGTGCCAGCAGCGGCTCGTGGGAGAACGAGCAGTACTTC
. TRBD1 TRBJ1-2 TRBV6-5 CASIGTGLYGYTF TGTGCCAGCATCGGGACAGGGTTGTATGGCTACACCTTC
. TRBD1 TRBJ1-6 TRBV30 CAWRVGTGGSPLHF TGTGCCTGGAGGGTTGGGACAGGGGGTTCACCCCTCCACTTT